Listed here are 30 T cell receptor beta chains from one sample, sequenced in a study of shared clonotypes between healthy human individuals. TCRdb's copy holds only in-frame clones and misses some; the assay was immunoSEQ multiplex PCR. The data show 850,000 to 1,100,000 clones, roughly 80% seen once. Sequences were obtained from memory CD4+ T cells from PBMCs. Subset indicated: CD45RA-negative fraction. The origin of the receptors is a man aged 18 to 30 in good health. Some clones in this sample may be carry-over from other donors' samples.

This clone has a handful of counts. This chain uses TRBV7-9 with TRBJ2-3, with 11 bases lining up with TRBD1. This CDR3 is built from 19 residues. Unmatched junction bases numbered 16, after V lost 5 bases and J lost 3 bases. Germline CDR1 and CDR2: SEHNR and FQNEAQ (reference sequence). The CDR3 protein is CASSPDRGLKDSLTDTQYF. As DNA, the CDR3 is TGTGCCAGCAGCCCGGACAGGGGGCTGAAGGATTCACTAACAGATACGCAGTATTTT. Full variable domain (remainder filled in from reference TRBV7-9 and TRBJ2-3): DTGVSQNPRHKITKRGQNVTFRCDPISEHNRLYWYRQTLGQGPEFLTYFQNEAQLEKSRLLSDRFSAERPKGSFSTLEIQRTEQGDSAMYLCASSPDRGLKDSLTDTQYFGPGTRLTVL.

This clone appeared a few times. The chain uses TRBV5-1 and TRBJ2-2; TRBD1 matches at 10 bases. Germline V CDR1 and CDR2: SGHRS, YFSETQ. The CDR3 spans 15 residues. V trimming: 4 bases; J trimming: 6 bases; junction bases outside the gene matches: 6. CDR3 sequence: CASSHGTGAPGELFF. CDR3 sequence (DNA): TGCGCCAGCAGCCATGGGACAGGGGCTCCCGGGGAGCTGTTTTTT. Filled out from reference TRBV5-1 and TRBJ2-2, the complete variable domain reads KAGVTQTPRYLIKTRGQQVTLSCSPISGHRSVSWYQQTPGQGLQFLFEYFSETQRNKGNFPGRFSGRQFSNSRSEMNVSTLELGDSALYLCASSHGTGAPGELFFGEGSRLTVL.

V usage is TRBV28 and J usage is TRBJ1-1, with D unclear. The germline CDR1 and CDR2 sequences are MDHEN and SYDVKM. The V and J ends lost 6 bases and 6 bases respectively, with 14 bases between them. This CDR3 is built from 13 residues. Here the CDR3 reads CASSGRIGAEAFF. The CDR3 DNA reads as TGTGCCAGCAGCGGTAGGATAGGCGCTGAAGCTTTCTTT.

The J gene is TRBJ2-5, the V gene TRBV28, with 9 bases fitting TRBD2. The J call may be incorrect, as the DNA end agrees better with TRBJ2-7. The CDR3 is made up of 15 amino acids. Germline V CDR1 and CDR2: MDHEN, SYDVKM. CDR3 sequence: CASSAQLAGFYEQYF. The DNA for the CDR3 is TGTGCCAGCAGCGCACAACTAGCGGGTTTCTACGAGCAGTACTTC.

The chain links TRBV27 to TRBJ2-7, with 14 positions matching TRBD2. The V segment lost 3 bases and the J segment 3 bases; nucleotides outside the gene matches: 13. CDR3 length: 19 residues. Germline V gene lookup returns CDR1 MNHEY and CDR2 SMNVEV (reference sequence). CDR3 amino acids: CASSFGGPGTSGSSYEQYF. The CDR3 DNA is TGTGCCAGCAGTTTTGGGGGACCTGGGACTAGCGGGAGTAGCTACGAGCAGTACTTC.

This chain uses TRBV6-6 with TRBJ2-7, with TRBD2 identical over 9 bases. J was trimmed by 13 bases and V by 4 bases; bases with no gene match: 11. Germline lookup yields CDR1 MNHNY and CDR2 SVGAGI (reference sequence). CDR3 length equals 13 residues. Here the CDR3 DNA reads TGTGCCAGCAGTTTAGGGCTAGCGGGACCAACATACTTC. The encoded protein is CASSLGLAGPTYF.

V and J are TRBV5-1 and TRBJ2-3; D not resolved. Germline values: CDR1 SGHRS, CDR2 YFSETQ. This CDR3 is 15 amino acids long. Trimming pared 3 bases from V and 3 bases from J, leaving 14 bases between. The CDR3 region has the DNA TGCGCCAGCAGCTCTCGAGAGCCTAGGACAGATACGCAGTATTTT. Amino acids: CASSSREPRTDTQYF.

The chain combines TRBV7-3 with TRBJ2-7, with a weak D call TRBD2 (6 bases). Deletions cut 1 base from V and 4 bases from J, with 17 bases between. CDR1 is SGHTA and CDR2 is FQGTGA in the germline V gene. The CDR3 consists of 16 residues. CDR3 residues: CASSLIHRGSGYEQYF. The CDR3 nucleotides read TGTGCCAGCAGCTTAATACATCGGGGCAGCGGGTACGAGCAGTACTTC. Looking up the rest from reference TRBV7-3 and TRBJ2-7 gives the full variable domain: GAGVSQTPSNKVTEKGKYVELRCDPISGHTALYWYRQSLGQGPEFLIYFQGTGAADDSGLPNDRFFAVRPEGSVSTLKIQRTERGDSAVYLCASSLIHRGSGYEQYFGPGTRLTVT.

V usage is TRBV4-1 and J usage is TRBJ1-4; the match to TRBD1 covers 7 bases. Germline assignment: CDR1 MGHRA and CDR2 YSYEKL. CDR3 length: 17 residues. Losses at the gene ends were 1 base for V and 4 bases for J; bases not matched to a gene: 9. CDR3 residues: CASSQGGRGRFNEKLFF. In nucleotides, the CDR3 is TGCGCCAGCAGCCAAGGGGGTAGGGGGCGGTTTAATGAAAAACTGTTTTTT.

J is TRBJ2-5 and V is TRBV6-5; D unresolved. This CDR3 spans 15 amino acids. Germline assignment: CDR1 MNHEY and CDR2 SVGAGI. Trimming pared 0 bases from V and 1 base from J, leaving 9 bases between. The CDR3 sequence: CASSYSYHPQETQYF. The CDR3 DNA reads as TGTGCCAGCAGTTACTCCTATCACCCCCAAGAGACCCAGTACTTC.

This clone has a handful of counts. V and J are TRBV7-2 and TRBJ2-4; D may be TRBD1 or TRBD2 (5 bases each). V was pared by 5 bases and J by 5 bases, with 16 bases between. Germline loops: CDR1 SGHTA, CDR2 FQGNSA. CDR3 length: 15 amino acids. The CDR3 coding sequence is TGTGCCAGCAGCCTTGTCGTGGGGGATCAAAACATTCAGTACTTC. It yields the protein CASSLVVGDQNIQYF.

As concerns this clone: A read error is possible here, since a much larger clone lies one base away. Distinct nucleotide sequences in the sample also encode this CDR3. The rearrangement uses TRBV2 and TRBJ1-5, with unresolved D. V was clipped by 5 bases and J by 3 bases, with 5 bases between them. CDR1 is SNHLY and CDR2 is FYNNEI in the germline V gene. The CDR3 length is 12 residues. The CDR3 region has the DNA TGTGCCAGCAGTCCCGACAATCAGCCCCAGCATTTT. The encoded protein is CASSPDNQPQHF.

The chain combines TRBV5-6 with TRBJ2-5, with 9 nucleotides matching TRBD2. The CDR3 is 16 residues long. Germline CDR1 SGHDT, CDR2 YYEEEE. The trim removed 0 bases at V and 2 bases at J, leaving 5 bases unmatched. Written as DNA, the CDR3 is TGTGCCAGCAGCTTGGCCCTAGCGGGGATTCAAGAGACCCAGTACTTC. Encoded protein: CASSLALAGIQETQYF.

The chain carries TRBV14 and TRBJ2-1; TRBD1 matches 9 bases. Trimming at V came to 2 bases and at J to 8 bases, leaving 10 bases not matched to a gene. Germline CDR1 and CDR2: SGHDN and FVKESK. This CDR3 region has 16 residues. For the CDR3, the DNA is TGTGCCAGCAGCCAATTTGGGACAGGGAGGGTCGATGAGCAGTTCTTC. Translating it yields CASSQFGTGRVDEQFF.

The chain is built from TRBV30 and TRBJ2-5; 13 bases agree with TRBD2. The CDR3 totals 15 residues. V lost 3 bases to trimming and J lost 7 bases; unmatched junction nucleotides: 8. Germline CDR1 GTSNPN, CDR2 SVGIG (reference sequence). The CDR3 loop reads CAWSLLAGGPGTQYF. CDR3 nucleotides: TGTGCCTGGAGCTTACTAGCGGGAGGGCCGGGGACCCAGTACTTC.

The DNA for the CDR3 is TGTGCCAGCAGAGGTTTTGGGGATGCCACAGATACGCAGTATTTT. Amino acids: CASRGFGDATDTQYF. The rearrangement uses TRBV6-1 and TRBJ2-3, with D unresolved. The CDR3 contains 15 residues. Trimming took 6 bases from V and 2 from J, leaving 15 bases between them. Per the germline V gene, CDR1 is MNHNS and CDR2 is SASEGT.

The V gene is TRBV5-1, the J gene TRBJ2-5; the D gene could be TRBD1 or TRBD2 (6 bases each). Germline CDR1 and CDR2: SGHRS and YFSETQ. The germline V and J ends were trimmed by 0 bases and 2 bases, with 14 bases remaining between them. The CDR3 sequence is 16 residues long. The CDR3 sequence: CASSLARGPEQETQYF. The DNA of the CDR3 is TGCGCCAGCAGCTTGGCCCGGGGGCCCGAACAAGAGACCCAGTACTTC.

This chain links TRBV7-8 with TRBJ2-1; unclear D gene. The germline CDR1 and CDR2 sequences are SGHVS and FQNEAQ. The CDR3 loop spans 15 amino acids. The ends were cut back, 1 base at V and 0 bases at J, with 7 bases in the middle. DNA of the CDR3: TGTGCCAGCAGCTTAGAGGAAGGCTCCTACAATGAGCAGTTCTTC. Encoded protein: CASSLEEGSYNEQFF.

This clone was picked up a small number of times. The chain recombines TRBV7-2 with TRBJ1-1; D unresolved. The CDR3 spans 12 residues. Germline V gene data show CDR1 as SGHTA and CDR2 as FQGNSA. V lost 5 bases and J lost 6, with 10 bases in between. The CDR3 sequence: CASSIKKAEAFF. CDR3 in DNA: TGTGCCAGCAGCATTAAGAAGGCTGAAGCTTTCTTT. Full variable domain (remainder filled in from reference TRBV7-2 and TRBJ1-1): GAGVSQSPSNKVTEKGKDVELRCDPISGHTALYWYRQSLGQGLEFLIYFQGNSAPDKSGLPSDRFSAERTGGSVSTLTIQRTQQEDSAVYLCASSIKKAEAFFGQGTRLTVV.

The chain links TRBV2 to TRBJ2-1, with D perhaps matching TRBD1 or TRBD2 (5 bases each). The V gene lost 3 bases and the J gene lost 4 bases, with 13 bases spanning the gap. There are 15 residues in the CDR3. The germline V gene has CDR1 SNHLY and CDR2 FYNNEI. For the CDR3, the DNA is TGTGCCAGCAGTGAGGGGACGCGGGCTTACAATGAGCAGTTCTTC. Its protein product is CASSEGTRAYNEQFF.

The genes are TRBV4-3 and TRBJ1-2; tentatively, D is TRBD1 (6 bases). Between the trimmed V and J ends, which lost 2 bases and 8 bases, there was a span of 24 bases. This CDR3 spans 17 amino acids. The germline gives CDR1 LGHNA, CDR2 YSLEER. CDR3 coding DNA: TGCGCCAGCAGCCAAAACTCAAACCCCTTCGACAGGCTGGGCTACACCTTC. It codes for CASSQNSNPFDRLGYTF.

V usage is TRBV5-1 and J usage is TRBJ2-1, with 11 bases lining up with TRBD1. Germline CDR1 SGHRS, CDR2 YFSETQ. The CDR3 is made up of 15 amino acids. The V gene end was trimmed by 5 bases and the J gene end by 10 bases; junction bases not matched to a gene: 11. DNA of the CDR3: TGCGCCAGCAGGGGACAGGGGGGTTTTCAACCCGAGCAGTTCTTC. It specifies CASRGQGGFQPEQFF.

The V gene is TRBV6-1, the J gene TRBJ1-2; tentative D call: TRBD1 (6 bases). The V and J ends lost 2 bases and 4 bases respectively, with 14 bases between them. The CDR3 totals 15 residues. CDR1 is MNHNS, CDR2 SASEGT, per germline. The CDR3 DNA sequence: TGTGCCAGCAGTGAATCAGGCGGGGGGCCCTATGGCTACACCTTC. As protein: CASSESGGGPYGYTF.

The chain employs TRBV19 and TRBJ2-1, with D perhaps TRBD2 (5 bases). Trimming took 6 bases from V and 3 from J, leaving 18 bases between them. In germline, CDR1 is LNHDA, CDR2 SQIVND (reference sequence). The CDR3 has 16 amino acids. The CDR3 region is CASRRPGGLVYNEQFF. The CDR3, as DNA: TGTGCCAGTAGGAGACCGGGCGGGCTCGTCTACAATGAGCAGTTCTTC. Variable domain in full (rest from reference TRBV19 and TRBJ2-1): DGGITQSPKYLFRKEGQNVTLSCEQNLNHDAMYWYRQDPGQGLRLIYYSQIVNDFQKGDIAEGYSVSREKKESFPLTVTSAQKNPTAFYLCASRRPGGLVYNEQFFGPGTRLTVL.

The CDR3 here is CASSPLAFEQFF. The DNA of the CDR3 is TGTGCCAGCAGCCCCCTAGCTTTTGAGCAGTTCTTC. This sequence joins TRBV7-8 and TRBJ2-1, with D perhaps TRBD2 (5 bases). Trimming shortened V by 5 bases and J by 9 bases, and 11 bases separated the two germline ends. Germline V gene sequence: CDR1 SGHVS, CDR2 FQNEAQ. The CDR3 loop spans 12 amino acids.

V is TRBV7-9 and J is TRBJ2-7; a weak D match, TRBD1 (6 bases). Germline-derived CDR1 and CDR2 are SEHNR and FQNEAQ (reference sequence). The CDR3 runs to 15 residues. V lost 5 bases, J lost 4 bases, and 18 bases lay in between. The CDR3 sequence is CASSQERRDIYEQYF. CDR3 coding DNA: TGTGCCAGCAGCCAGGAGAGAAGGGACATATACGAGCAGTACTTC. The variable domain in full, with the rest retrieved from reference TRBV7-9 and TRBJ2-7, is DTGVSQNPRHKITKRGQNVTFRCDPISEHNRLYWYRQTLGQGPEFLTYFQNEAQLEKSRLLSDRFSAERPKGSFSTLEIQRTEQGDSAMYLCASSQERRDIYEQYFGPGTRLTVT.

This sequence joins TRBV7-9 and TRBJ1-1; D is perhaps TRBD1 (5 bases). V lost 5 bases to trimming and J lost 7 bases, with 14 bases between them. The CDR3 is made up of 13 amino acids. Germline loops: CDR1 SEHNR, CDR2 FQNEAQ (reference sequence). The CDR3 coding sequence is TGTGCCAGCAGCCGGTTCTTGGGGGTTGAAGCTTTCTTT. Encoded protein: CASSRFLGVEAFF.

This clone was seen a handful of times. CDR3 amino acids: CAWSGAGGPVDTQYF. The CDR3 bases are TGTGCCTGGAGTGGTGCGGGAGGGCCGGTAGATACGCAGTATTTT. The chain recombines TRBV30 with TRBJ2-3, with 9 bases matching TRBD2. This CDR3 is 15 amino acids long. V lost 1 base, J lost 5 bases, and 7 bases stayed unmatched. In germline, CDR1 is GTSNPN, CDR2 SVGIG (reference sequence).

This chain uses TRBV7-2 with TRBJ2-2; D is unclear. The CDR3 spans 13 residues. V lost 1 base, J lost 6 bases, and 6 bases lay in between. Germline V gene sequence: CDR1 SGHTA, CDR2 FQGNSA. CDR3 region: CASSLVGAGELFF. DNA for the CDR3: TGTGCCAGCAGCTTAGTTGGGGCCGGGGAGCTGTTTTTT.

V is TRBV10-2 and J is TRBJ2-3; the match to TRBD1 covers 10 bases. V shed 6 bases, J shed 3 bases, and the junction held 6 bases outside the gene matches. The germline CDR1 and CDR2 sequences are WSHSY and SAAADI. The CDR3 covers 15 residues. The CDR3 region has the DNA TGCGCCAGCAGCTCGGGACAGGGGAGGACAGATACGCAGTATTTT. It encodes CASSSGQGRTDTQYF.